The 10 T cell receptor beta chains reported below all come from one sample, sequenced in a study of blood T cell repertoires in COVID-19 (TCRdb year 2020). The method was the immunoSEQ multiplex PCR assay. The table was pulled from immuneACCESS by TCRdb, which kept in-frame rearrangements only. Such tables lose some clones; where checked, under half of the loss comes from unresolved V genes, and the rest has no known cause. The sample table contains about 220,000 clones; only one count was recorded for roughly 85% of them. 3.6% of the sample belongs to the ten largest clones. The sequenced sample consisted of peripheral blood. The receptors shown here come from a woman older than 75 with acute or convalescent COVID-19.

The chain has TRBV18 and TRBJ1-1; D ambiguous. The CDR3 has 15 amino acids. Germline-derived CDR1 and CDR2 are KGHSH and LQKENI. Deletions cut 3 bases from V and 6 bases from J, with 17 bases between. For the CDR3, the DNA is TGTGCCAGCTCACCGGCAGTCACGGGTATCGCTGAAGCTTTCTTT. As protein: CASSPAVTGIAEAFF.

CDR3 region: CASSTYPDRNQPQHF. The DNA of the CDR3 is TGTGCCAGCAGTACGTACCCAGACAGAAATCAGCCCCAGCATTTT. The chain couples TRBV6-5 to TRBJ1-5, with a possible D match to TRBD1 (5 bases). V was clipped by 5 bases and J by 4 bases, with 15 bases between them. CDR1 is MNHEY, CDR2 SVGAGI, per germline. There are 15 residues in the CDR3.

Here the CDR3 reads CASSFPAKNIQYF. Here the CDR3 DNA reads TGTGCCAGCAGCTTCCCGGCCAAAAACATTCAGTACTTC. The V and J genes are TRBV5-6 and TRBJ2-4; D is unresolved. The CDR3 has 13 amino acids. V was cut by 2 bases and J by 1 base, with 4 bases left in between. CDR1 and CDR2 (germline): SGHDT, YYEEEE.

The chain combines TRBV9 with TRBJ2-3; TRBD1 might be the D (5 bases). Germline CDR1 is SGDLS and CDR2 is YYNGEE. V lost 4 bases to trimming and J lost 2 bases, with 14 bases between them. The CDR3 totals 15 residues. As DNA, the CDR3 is TGTGCCAGCAGCCCCCGGGCAGGGAACACAGATACGCAGTATTTT. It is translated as CASSPRAGNTDTQYF. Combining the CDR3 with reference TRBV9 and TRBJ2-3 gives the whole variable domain DSGVTQTPKHLITATGQRVTLRCSPRSGDLSVYWYQQSLDQGLQFLIQYYNGEERAKGNILERFSAQQFPDLHSELNLSSLELGDSALYFCASSPRAGNTDTQYFGPGTRLTVL.

The CDR3: CASSVQGRVGSPLHF. CDR3 coding DNA: TGTGCCAGCAGCGTACAAGGGCGGGTGGGTTCACCCCTCCACTTT. V gene TRBV9 combines with J gene TRBJ1-6, with D unresolved. The CDR3 is 15 amino acids. The V end was cut by 1 base, the J end by 9 bases, with 14 bases between. Looked up from germline, CDR1 is SGDLS and CDR2 is YYNGEE.

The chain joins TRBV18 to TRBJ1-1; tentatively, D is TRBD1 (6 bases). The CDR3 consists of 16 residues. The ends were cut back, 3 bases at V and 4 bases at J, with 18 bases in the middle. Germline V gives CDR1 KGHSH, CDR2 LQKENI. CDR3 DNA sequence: TGTGCCAGCTCACCCGGGCTGACAGGAGGAGGCACTGAAGCTTTCTTT. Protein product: CASSPGLTGGGTEAFF.

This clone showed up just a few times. The CDR3 loop is CATSAQGRQPQHF. CDR3 in DNA: TGTGCCACCAGTGCTCAGGGCCGTCAGCCCCAGCATTTT. The chain recombines TRBV24-1 with TRBJ1-5, with a possible D match to TRBD1 (5 bases). Germline V gene data show CDR1 as KGHDR and CDR2 as SFDVKD. V shed 5 bases and J shed 6 bases, with 10 bases lying between them. This CDR3 contains 13 residues.

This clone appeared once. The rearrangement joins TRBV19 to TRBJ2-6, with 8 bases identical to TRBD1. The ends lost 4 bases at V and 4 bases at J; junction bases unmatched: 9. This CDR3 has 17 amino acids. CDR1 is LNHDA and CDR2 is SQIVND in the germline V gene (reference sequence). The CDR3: CASSRRTGSAGANVLTF. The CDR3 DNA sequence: TGTGCCAGTAGTAGGCGGACAGGGTCAGCGGGGGCCAACGTCCTGACTTTC.

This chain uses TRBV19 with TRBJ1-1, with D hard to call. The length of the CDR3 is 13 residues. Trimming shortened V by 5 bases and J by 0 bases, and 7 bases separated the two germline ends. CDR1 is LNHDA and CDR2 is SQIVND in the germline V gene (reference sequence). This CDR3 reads CASSGRLNTEAFF. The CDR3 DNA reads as TGTGCCAGTAGTGGCAGATTGAACACTGAAGCTTTCTTT.

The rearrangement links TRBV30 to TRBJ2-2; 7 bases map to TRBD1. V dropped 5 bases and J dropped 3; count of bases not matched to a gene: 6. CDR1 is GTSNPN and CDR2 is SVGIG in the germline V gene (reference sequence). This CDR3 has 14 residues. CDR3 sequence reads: CAWGIGQDTGELFF. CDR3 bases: TGTGCCTGGGGAATCGGACAGGACACCGGGGAGCTGTTTTTT.